This section outlines one T cell receptor beta chain sequence together with its context. The CDR3 is 14 amino acids. The ends were cut back, 5 bases at V and 4 bases at J, with 9 bases in the middle. Germline V CDR1 and CDR2: SGHTA, FQGTGA. These data come from a study of Graves' ophthalmopathy and Graves' hyperthyroidism. Amplification targeted the TCR beta CDR3 regions, with RNA transcripts as the source material. HTBI-primed RT-PCR formed the first round, and a multiplex PCR formed the second. TCRdb recomputed calls from the multiplex PCR reads with MiXCR, one row per CDR3 protein. The table lists about 210,000 distinct CDR3 sequences, less than 30% of them singletons.

The sequence was obtained from a man aged 45-65 years with Graves' ophthalmopathy. The sequenced sample was peripheral blood. The V gene is TRBV7-3, the J gene TRBJ1-6; D not resolved. CDR3 in amino acids: CASSEAGYNSPLHF. Written as DNA, the CDR3 is TGTGCCAGCAGCGAGGCGGGGTATAATTCACCCCTCCACTTT.